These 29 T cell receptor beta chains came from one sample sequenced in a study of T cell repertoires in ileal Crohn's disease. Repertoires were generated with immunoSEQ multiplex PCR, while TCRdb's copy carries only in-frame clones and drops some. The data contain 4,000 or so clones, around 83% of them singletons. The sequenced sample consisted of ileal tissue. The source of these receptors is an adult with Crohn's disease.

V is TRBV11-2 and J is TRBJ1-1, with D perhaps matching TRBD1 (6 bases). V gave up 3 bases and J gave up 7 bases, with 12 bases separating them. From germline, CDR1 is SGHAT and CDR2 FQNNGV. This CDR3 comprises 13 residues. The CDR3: CASSFPQGVEAFF. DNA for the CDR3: TGTGCCAGCAGCTTTCCACAGGGAGTTGAAGCTTTCTTT.

CDR3 protein: CAWRTGVTGELFF. As DNA, the CDR3 is TGTGCCTGGCGGACAGGGGTCACCGGGGAGCTGTTTTTT. The chain combines TRBV30 with TRBJ2-2; 9 bases agree with TRBD1. The CDR3 has 13 amino acids. Germline CDR1 reads GTSNPN; CDR2 reads SVGIG (reference sequence). V trimming: 5 bases; J trimming: 4 bases; junction bases outside the gene matches: 2.

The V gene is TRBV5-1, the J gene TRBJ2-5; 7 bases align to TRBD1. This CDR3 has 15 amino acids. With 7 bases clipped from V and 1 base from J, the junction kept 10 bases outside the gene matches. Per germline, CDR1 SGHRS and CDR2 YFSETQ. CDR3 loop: CASREPGQPQETQYF. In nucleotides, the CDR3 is TGCGCCAGCCGAGAGCCGGGACAGCCCCAAGAGACCCAGTACTTC.

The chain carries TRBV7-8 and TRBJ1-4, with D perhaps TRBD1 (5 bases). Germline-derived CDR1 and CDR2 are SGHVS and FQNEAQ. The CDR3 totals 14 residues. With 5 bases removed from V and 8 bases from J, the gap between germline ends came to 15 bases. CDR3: CASSIDQGWEKLFF. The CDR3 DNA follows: TGTGCCAGCAGCATCGATCAGGGATGGGAAAAACTGTTTTTT.

The CDR3 spells CASSIPYRGLEGAEAFF. The CDR3 nucleotides are TGTGCCAGTAGTATACCTTACAGGGGGCTGGAGGGGGCTGAAGCTTTCTTT. The chain employs TRBV19 and TRBJ1-1; 9 nucleotides match TRBD1. Germline CDR1 LNHDA, CDR2 SQIVND (reference sequence). The CDR3 has 17 amino acids. V dropped 2 bases and J dropped 6; count of bases not matched to a gene: 13.

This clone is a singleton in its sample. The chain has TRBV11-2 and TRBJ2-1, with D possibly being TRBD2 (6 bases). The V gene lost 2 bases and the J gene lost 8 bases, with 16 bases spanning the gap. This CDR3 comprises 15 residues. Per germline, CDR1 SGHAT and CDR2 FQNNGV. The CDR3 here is CASSLWASSGDEQFF. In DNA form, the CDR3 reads TGTGCCAGCAGCTTATGGGCGTCCTCGGGGGATGAGCAGTTCTTC.

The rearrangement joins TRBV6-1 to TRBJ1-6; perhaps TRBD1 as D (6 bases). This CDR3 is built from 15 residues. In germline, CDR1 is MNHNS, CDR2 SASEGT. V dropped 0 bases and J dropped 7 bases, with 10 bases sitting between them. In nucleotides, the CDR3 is TGTGCCAGCAGTGAAGCGATTGGGGGCAATTCACCCCTCCACTTT. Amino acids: CASSEAIGGNSPLHF.

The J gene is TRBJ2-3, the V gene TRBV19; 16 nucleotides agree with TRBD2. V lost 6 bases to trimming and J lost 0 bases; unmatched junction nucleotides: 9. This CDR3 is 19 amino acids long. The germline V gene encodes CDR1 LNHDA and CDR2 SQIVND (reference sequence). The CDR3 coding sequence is TGTGCCAGTAGAGAAATCGGGACTAGCGGGAGGGCTAGCACAGATACGCAGTATTTT. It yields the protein CASREIGTSGRASTDTQYF.

For the CDR3, the DNA is TGTGCCAGCAGTTTATTATCCTACGAGCAGTACTTC. Its translation is CASSLLSYEQYF. The chain combines TRBV28 with TRBJ2-7; no clear D. Germline CDR1 MDHEN, CDR2 SYDVKM. V shed 1 base and J shed 1 base, with 2 bases lying between them. The CDR3 is 12 amino acids. Looking up the rest from reference TRBV28 and TRBJ2-7 gives the full variable domain: DVKVTQSSRYLVKRTGEKVFLECVQDMDHENMFWYRQDPGLGLRLIYFSYDVKMKEKGDIPEGYSVSREKKERFSLILESASTNQTSMYLCASSLLSYEQYFGPGTRLTVT.

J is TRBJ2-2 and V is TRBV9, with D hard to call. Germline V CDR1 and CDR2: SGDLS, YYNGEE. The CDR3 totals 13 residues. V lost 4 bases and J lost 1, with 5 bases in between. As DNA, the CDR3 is TGTGCCAGCAGCCATTTGAACACCGGGGAGCTGTTTTTT. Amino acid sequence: CASSHLNTGELFF.

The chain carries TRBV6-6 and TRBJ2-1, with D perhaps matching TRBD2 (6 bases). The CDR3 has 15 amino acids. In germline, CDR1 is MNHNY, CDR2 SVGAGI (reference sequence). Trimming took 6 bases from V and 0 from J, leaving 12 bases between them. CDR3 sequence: CASSRDSISYNEQFF. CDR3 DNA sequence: TGTGCCAGCAGCCGGGACTCCATCTCCTACAATGAGCAGTTCTTC.

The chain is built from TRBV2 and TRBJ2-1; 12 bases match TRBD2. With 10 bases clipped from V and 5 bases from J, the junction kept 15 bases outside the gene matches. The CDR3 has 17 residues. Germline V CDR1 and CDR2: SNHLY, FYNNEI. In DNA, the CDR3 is TGTGCCACCGTATCTCCTAGCGGGAGGGCGGGGAACAATGAGCAGTTCTTC. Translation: CATVSPSGRAGNNEQFF.

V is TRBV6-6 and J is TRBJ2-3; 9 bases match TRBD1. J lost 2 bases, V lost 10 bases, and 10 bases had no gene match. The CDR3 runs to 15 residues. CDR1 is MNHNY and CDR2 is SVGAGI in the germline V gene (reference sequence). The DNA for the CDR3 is TGTGCCATCTCACAGGGGGCCGGGCACACAGATACGCAGTATTTT. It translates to CAISQGAGHTDTQYF.

CDR3 in amino acids: CASSPGASGRFYNEQFF. The DNA for the CDR3 is TGTGCCAGCAGCCCAGGGGCTAGCGGGAGGTTTTACAATGAGCAGTTCTTC. The chain uses TRBV5-6 and TRBJ2-1; TRBD2 matches at 11 bases. V gave up 4 bases and J gave up 4 bases; unmatched junction bases: 10. CDR3 length: 17 amino acids. Per the germline V gene, CDR1 is SGHDT and CDR2 is YYEEEE.

In DNA form, the CDR3 reads TGCGCCAGCAGCCTCCGGGACAGGGACGAGCAGTACTTC. It encodes CASSLRDRDEQYF. This sequence joins TRBV4-1 and TRBJ2-7, with TRBD1 matching 9 bases. V trimming: 4 bases; J trimming: 5 bases; junction bases outside the gene matches: 3. CDR1 is MGHRA, CDR2 YSYEKL, per germline. The CDR3 is 13 residues long.

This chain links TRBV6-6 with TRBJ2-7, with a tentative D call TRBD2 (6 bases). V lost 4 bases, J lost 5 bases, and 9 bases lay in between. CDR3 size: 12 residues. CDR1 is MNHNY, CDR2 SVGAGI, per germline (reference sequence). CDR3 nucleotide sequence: TGTGCCAGCAGTTTTGGCGGGAACGAGCAGTACTTC. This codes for CASSFGGNEQYF.

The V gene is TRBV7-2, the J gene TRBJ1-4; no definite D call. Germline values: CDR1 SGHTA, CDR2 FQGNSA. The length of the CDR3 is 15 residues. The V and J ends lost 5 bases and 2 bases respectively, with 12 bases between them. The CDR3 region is CASSLGGQTNEKLFF. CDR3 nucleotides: TGTGCCAGCAGCCTGGGCGGGCAGACTAATGAAAAACTGTTTTTT.

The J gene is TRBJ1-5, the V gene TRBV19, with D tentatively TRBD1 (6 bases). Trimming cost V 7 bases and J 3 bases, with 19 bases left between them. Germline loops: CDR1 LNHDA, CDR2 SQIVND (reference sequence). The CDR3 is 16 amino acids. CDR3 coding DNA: TGTGCCAGTACCGACCCGGTGGGGACATACAATCAGCCCCAGCATTTT. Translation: CASTDPVGTYNQPQHF.

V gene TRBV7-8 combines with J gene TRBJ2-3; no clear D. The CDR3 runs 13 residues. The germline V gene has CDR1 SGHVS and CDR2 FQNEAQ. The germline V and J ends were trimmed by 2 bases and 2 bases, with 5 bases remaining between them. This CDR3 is CASSLQATDTQYF. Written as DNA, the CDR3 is TGTGCCAGCAGCTTACAGGCCACAGATACGCAGTATTTT.

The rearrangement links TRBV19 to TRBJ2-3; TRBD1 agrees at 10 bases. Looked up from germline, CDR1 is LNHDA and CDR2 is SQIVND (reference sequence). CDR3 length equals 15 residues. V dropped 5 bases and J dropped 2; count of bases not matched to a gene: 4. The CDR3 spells CASSWTGGHTDTQYF. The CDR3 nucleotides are TGTGCCAGTAGTTGGACAGGGGGTCACACAGATACGCAGTATTTT. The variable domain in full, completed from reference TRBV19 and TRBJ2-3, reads DGGITQSPKYLFRKEGQNVTLSCEQNLNHDAMYWYRQDPGQGLRLIYYSQIVNDFQKGDIAEGYSVSREKKESFPLTVTSAQKNPTAFYLCASSWTGGHTDTQYFGPGTRLTVL.

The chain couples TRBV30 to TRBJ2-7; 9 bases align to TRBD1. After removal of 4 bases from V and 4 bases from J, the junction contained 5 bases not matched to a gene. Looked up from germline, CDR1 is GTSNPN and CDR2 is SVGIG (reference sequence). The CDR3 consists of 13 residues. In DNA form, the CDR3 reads TGTGCCTGGAACAGGGGGCTGATGTACGAGCAGTACTTC. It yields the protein CAWNRGLMYEQYF. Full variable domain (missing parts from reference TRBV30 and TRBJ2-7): SQTIHQWPATLVQPVGSPLSLECTVEGTSNPNLYWYRQAAGRGLQLLFYSVGIGQISSEVPQNLSASRPQDRQFILSSKKLLLSDSGFYLCAWNRGLMYEQYFGPGTRLTVT.

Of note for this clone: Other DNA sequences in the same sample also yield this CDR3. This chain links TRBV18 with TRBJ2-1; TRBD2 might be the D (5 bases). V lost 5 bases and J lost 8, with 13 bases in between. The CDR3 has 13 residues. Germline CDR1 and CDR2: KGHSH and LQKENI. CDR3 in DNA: TGTGCCAGCTCAACGACGGGGATAGATGAGCAGTTCTTC. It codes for CASSTTGIDEQFF. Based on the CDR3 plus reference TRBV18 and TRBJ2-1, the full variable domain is NAGVMQNPRHLVRRRGQEARLRCSPMKGHSHVYWYRQLPEEGLKFMVYLQKENIIDESGMPKERFSAEFPKEGPSILRIQQVVRGDSAAYFCASSTTGIDEQFFGPGTRLTVL.

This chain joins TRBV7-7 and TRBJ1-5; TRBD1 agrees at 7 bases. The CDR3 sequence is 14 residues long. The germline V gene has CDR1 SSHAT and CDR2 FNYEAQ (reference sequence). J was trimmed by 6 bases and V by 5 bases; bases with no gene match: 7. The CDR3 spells CASSEHRGVQPQHF. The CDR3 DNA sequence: TGTGCCAGCAGCGAACACAGGGGAGTTCAGCCCCAGCATTTT.

The CDR3 sequence: CASGRAGSYEQYF. The CDR3 DNA sequence: TGTGCCAGCGGGAGGGCCGGCTCCTACGAGCAGTACTTC. The rearrangement joins TRBV19 to TRBJ2-7; TRBD2 matches at 8 bases. V trimming: 9 bases; J trimming: 0 bases; junction bases outside the gene matches: 4. This CDR3 region has 13 residues. Germline V CDR1 and CDR2: LNHDA, SQIVND (reference sequence).

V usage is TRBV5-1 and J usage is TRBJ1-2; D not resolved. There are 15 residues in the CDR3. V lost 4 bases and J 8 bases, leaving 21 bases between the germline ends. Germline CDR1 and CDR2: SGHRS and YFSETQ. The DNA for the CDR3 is TGCGCCAGCAGCCCCCAAAAGGTGGGCCAGAGCGGCTACACCTTC. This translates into CASSPQKVGQSGYTF. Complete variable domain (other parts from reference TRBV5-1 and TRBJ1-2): KAGVTQTPRYLIKTRGQQVTLSCSPISGHRSVSWYQQTPGQGLQFLFEYFSETQRNKGNFPGRFSGRQFSNSRSEMNVSTLELGDSALYLCASSPQKVGQSGYTFGSGTRLTVV.

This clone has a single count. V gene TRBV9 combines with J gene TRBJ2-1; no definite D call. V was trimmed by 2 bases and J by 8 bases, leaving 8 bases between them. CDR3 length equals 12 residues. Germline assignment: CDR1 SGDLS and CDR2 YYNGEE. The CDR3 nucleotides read TGTGCCAGCAGCGTTGGGCGAGATGAGCAGTTCTTC. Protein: CASSVGRDEQFF.

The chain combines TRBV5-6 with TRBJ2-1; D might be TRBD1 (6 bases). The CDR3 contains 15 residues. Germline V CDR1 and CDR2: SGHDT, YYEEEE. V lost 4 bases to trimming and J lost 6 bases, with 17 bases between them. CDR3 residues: CASSGWAGVGNEQFF. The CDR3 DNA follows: TGTGCCAGCAGCGGGTGGGCAGGGGTTGGCAATGAGCAGTTCTTC. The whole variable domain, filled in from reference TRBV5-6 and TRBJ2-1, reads DAGVTQSPTHLIKTRGQQVTLRCSPKSGHDTVSWYQQALGQGPQFIFQYYEEEERQRGNFPDRFSGHQFPNYSSELNVNALLLGDSALYLCASSGWAGVGNEQFFGPGTRLTVL.

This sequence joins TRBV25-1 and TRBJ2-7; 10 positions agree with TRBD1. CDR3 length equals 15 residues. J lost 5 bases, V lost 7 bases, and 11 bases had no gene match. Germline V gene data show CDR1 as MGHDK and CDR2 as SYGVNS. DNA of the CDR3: TGTGCCAGCAAGAATTCCGGGACAGGGGTGCACGAGCAGTACTTC. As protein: CASKNSGTGVHEQYF.

CDR3 sequence reads: CASSLAQGGPNTEAFF. The CDR3 bases are TGTGCCAGCAGCTTGGCCCAAGGGGGCCCGAACACTGAAGCTTTCTTT. The J gene is TRBJ1-1, the V gene TRBV5-4, with 7 bases that match TRBD1. V lost 0 bases, J lost 1 base, and 6 bases stayed unmatched. Germline V gives CDR1 SGHNT, CDR2 YYREEE (reference sequence). CDR3 length equals 16 residues.